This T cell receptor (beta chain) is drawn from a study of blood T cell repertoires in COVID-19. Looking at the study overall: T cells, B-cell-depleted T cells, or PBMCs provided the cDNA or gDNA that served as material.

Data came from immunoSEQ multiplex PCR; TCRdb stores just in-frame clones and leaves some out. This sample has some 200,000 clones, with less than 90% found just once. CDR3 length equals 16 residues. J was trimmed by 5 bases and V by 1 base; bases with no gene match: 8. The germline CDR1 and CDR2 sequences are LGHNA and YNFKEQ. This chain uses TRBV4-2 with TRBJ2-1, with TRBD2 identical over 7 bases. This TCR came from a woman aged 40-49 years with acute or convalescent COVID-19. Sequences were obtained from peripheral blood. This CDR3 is CASSQGTLRGNNEQFF. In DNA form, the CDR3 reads TGTGCCAGCAGCCAAGGGACGTTGCGGGGGAACAATGAGCAGTTCTTC.